These 17 T cell receptor beta chains originate from one sample sequenced in a study of PD-1 blockade in classical Hodgkin lymphoma. Time point here: cycle 4 day 1 (C4D1), after around six weeks of nivolumab. Brentuximab vedotin exposure varied, and every patient relapsed after autologous stem cell transplantation. Thawed PBMCs were the source of CD4+ T cells, purified by magnetic negative selection. Measured with immunoSEQ multiplex PCR; TCRdb has only the in-frame clones, and not every one. The profile covers 20,000 to 25,000 clones, with around three quarters appearing a single time and roughly 1.2% taken by the ten largest. The sample consisted of CD4+ T cells from blood, taken before the fourth cycle of nivolumab. The source is a human donor with classical Hodgkin lymphoma.

The J gene is TRBJ1-1, the V gene TRBV6-4, with D possibly being TRBD1 (5 bases). In germline, CDR1 is MRHNA, CDR2 SNTAGT. Trimming cost V 4 bases and J 5 bases, with 11 bases left between them. The CDR3 totals 13 residues. The DNA of the CDR3 is TGTGCCAGCAGTGCTGGGGCTAGGACTGAAGCTTTCTTT. It translates to CASSAGARTEAFF.

This clone has just a few counts. The chain couples TRBV28 to TRBJ1-2; no clear D gene. V gave up 4 bases and J gave up 5 bases, with 5 bases separating them. This CDR3 has 11 amino acids. The germline gives CDR1 MDHEN, CDR2 SYDVKM. The CDR3 coding sequence is TGTGCCAGCAGTTCCGGATATGGCTACACCTTC. It yields the protein CASSSGYGYTF.

Regarding this clone: Relative to the germline gene, one junction end is altered; a read error may explain this. The chain has TRBV18 and TRBJ2-4; TRBD1 matches 8 bases. Germline V gene data show CDR1 as KGHSH and CDR2 as LQKENI. There are 15 residues in the CDR3. The CDR3 DNA reads as TGTGCCAGCCCACCAGGACAGGGCGTCGTGGACATTCAGTACTTC. It is translated as CASPPGQGVVDIQYF. The whole variable domain, remainder taken from reference TRBV18 and TRBJ2-4, is NAGVMQNPRHLVRRRGQEARLRCSPMKGHSHVYWYRQLPEEGLKFMVYLQKENIIDESGMPKERFSAEFPKEGPSILRIQQVVRGDSAAYFCASPPGQGVVDIQYFGAGTRLSVL.

The V gene is TRBV4-1, the J gene TRBJ1-1; D is perhaps TRBD1 (6 bases). CDR1 and CDR2 from the germline V gene are MGHRA and YSYEKL. The CDR3 sequence is 15 residues long. The V end lost 0 bases, the J end lost 6 bases, and 14 bases lay between the germline ends. The CDR3 spells CASSQDTGWGAEAFF. In nucleotides, the CDR3 is TGCGCCAGCAGCCAAGATACAGGGTGGGGCGCTGAAGCTTTCTTT.

The chain uses TRBV5-4 and TRBJ2-3; D call uncertain. CDR1 and CDR2 (germline): SGHNT, YYREEE (reference sequence). Trimming removed 0 bases at V and 0 bases at J, with 8 bases between. The CDR3 is made up of 15 amino acids. The CDR3 coding sequence is TGTGCCAGCAGCTTGGGGCAGGTCAGCACAGATACGCAGTATTTT. It is translated as CASSLGQVSTDTQYF. Variable domain in full (rest from reference TRBV5-4 and TRBJ2-3): ETGVTQSPTHLIKTRGQQVTLRCSSQSGHNTVSWYQQALGQGPQFIFQYYREEENGRGNFPPRFSGLQFPNYSSELNVNALELDDSALYLCASSLGQVSTDTQYFGPGTRLTVL.

CDR3: CASSVTRSTDTQYF. In DNA, the CDR3 is TGTGCCAGCAGCGTAACCCGGAGCACAGATACGCAGTATTTT. V usage is TRBV9 and J usage is TRBJ2-3; D gene unclear. Germline values: CDR1 SGDLS, CDR2 YYNGEE. The V and J ends lost 1 base and 0 bases respectively, with 6 bases between them. The CDR3 runs to 14 residues.

The chain carries TRBV29-1 and TRBJ1-1; unclear D gene. With 4 bases removed from V and 1 base from J, the gap between germline ends came to 7 bases. Germline-derived CDR1 and CDR2 are SQVTM and ANQGSEA. CDR3 length: 12 amino acids. In DNA, the CDR3 is TGCAGCGTTGTTGTAGGGAACACTGAAGCTTTCTTT. Translation: CSVVVGNTEAFF.

The chain links TRBV28 to TRBJ1-6; D not resolved. CDR1 MDHEN and CDR2 SYDVKM come from the germline V gene. Between the trimmed V and J ends, which lost 3 bases and 7 bases, there was a span of 4 bases. This CDR3 region has 12 residues. The DNA for the CDR3 is TGTGCCAGCAGTTTCGGGAATTCACCCCTCCACTTT. Translation gives CASSFGNSPLHF.

Turning to this clone: One end of the junction does not line up with germline, which may come from a read error. This chain connects TRBV7-9 to TRBJ2-5; no clear D gene. CDR3 length: 12 amino acids. CDR1 and CDR2 (germline): SEHNR, FQNEAQ (reference sequence). The CDR3, as DNA: TGTGCCAGCAGCTTAATGGGCCTAGAAAGGCACTTC. Its translation is CASSLMGLERHF.

The chain recombines TRBV7-2 with TRBJ1-3; no definite D call. The V gene lost 5 bases and the J gene lost 4 bases, with 15 bases spanning the gap. Germline CDR1 and CDR2: SGHTA and FQGNSA. The CDR3 loop spans 15 amino acids. The CDR3 sequence: CASSPNPLGGNTIYF. The CDR3 DNA follows: TGTGCCAGCAGCCCAAACCCGTTAGGAGGAAACACCATATATTTT.

The J gene is TRBJ2-1, the V gene TRBV10-1; TRBD2 matches 10 bases. With V trimmed by 4 bases and J by 4 bases, 16 bases remained unmatched. This CDR3 is built from 19 residues. In germline, CDR1 is WNHNN, CDR2 SYGVQD (reference sequence). In DNA form, the CDR3 reads TGCGCCAGCAGTGTCCGCCTGAGTCCTAGCGGGGGAATATACAATGAGCAGTTCTTC. It specifies CASSVRLSPSGGIYNEQFF.

The chain links TRBV6-5 to TRBJ1-6; 8 bases agree with TRBD1. V lost 0 bases and J lost 9; bases outside the gene matches: 4. Germline V CDR1 and CDR2: MNHEY, SVGAGI. The CDR3 consists of 15 residues. The CDR3 loop is CASSYSDRVGSPLHF. The CDR3 DNA reads as TGTGCCAGCAGTTACTCGGACAGGGTTGGTTCACCCCTCCACTTT.

This clone turned up a few times. The rearrangement uses TRBV18 and TRBJ1-2; D is unclear. The germline V gene encodes CDR1 KGHSH and CDR2 LQKENI. Trimming removed 4 bases from V and 8 bases from J, with 11 bases in between. CDR3 size: 12 residues. The CDR3: CASSLDGFGYTF. CDR3 in DNA: TGTGCCAGCTCACTGGACGGGTTCGGCTACACCTTC.

The J gene is TRBJ1-2, the V gene TRBV29-1; D call uncertain. CDR3 length: 11 amino acids. Germline V CDR1 and CDR2: SQVTM, ANQGSEA. With 4 bases removed from V and 0 bases from J, the gap between germline ends came to 3 bases. CDR3 amino acids: CSVGANYGYTF. CDR3 in DNA: TGCAGCGTTGGGGCTAACTATGGCTACACCTTC.

The J gene is TRBJ1-2, the V gene TRBV6-6; 10 bases map to TRBD1. This CDR3 has 16 residues. V lost 0 bases to trimming and J lost 4 bases; unmatched junction nucleotides: 5. The V gene's germline CDR1 is MNHNY and CDR2 SVGAGI (reference sequence). The CDR3 loop reads CASSYSGDRGIYGYTF. CDR3 sequence (DNA): TGTGCCAGCAGTTACTCGGGGGACAGGGGAATCTATGGCTACACCTTC.

CDR3 loop: CAWSPWFIDGYTF. CDR3 sequence (DNA): TGTGCCTGGAGTCCATGGTTCATCGATGGCTACACCTTC. The gene calls are TRBV30 and TRBJ1-2; D gene unclear. In germline, CDR1 is GTSNPN, CDR2 SVGIG (reference sequence). This CDR3 is 13 amino acids long. V was clipped by 2 bases and J by 6 bases, with 13 bases between them.

J is TRBJ1-5 and V is TRBV4-2; D unresolved. This CDR3 spans 12 amino acids. Germline values: CDR1 LGHNA, CDR2 YNFKEQ. V shed 4 bases and J shed 1 base, with 2 bases lying between them. CDR3 DNA: TGTGCCAGCAGCCGGAGCAATCAGCCCCAGCATTTT. Translating gives CASSRSNQPQHF.